Below, one TCR beta chain is given with its context. The antigen is undetermined. This record belongs to a study of cytomegalovirus exposure and HLA in healthy donors. In the study overall: The same platform was used for the 110 or so validation repertoires and the 600 to 700 first-cohort repertoires, a later analysis reported.

Libraries were prepared by immunoSEQ multiplex PCR; TCRdb keeps only in-frame clonotypes and omits some of them. The sample includes around 190,000 clones, about 81% of them seen just once. Findings and limits, study-wide: TCR sequences were mostly rare, though some public TCRs occurred in many donors. It was around 160 TCR beta chains that were listed as cytomegalovirus-associated.

These donors were members of the roughly 130-subject validation cohort, a group separate from the roughly 700-subject first cohort. This clonotype was obtained from a woman aged 25 to 39 in good health and CMV-seronegative. Source material: PBMCs.

The CDR3 here is CASSSVGRVDGELFF. CDR3 DNA sequence: TGCGCCAGCAGCTCAGTGGGCAGGGTGGACGGGGAGCTGTTTTTT. V is TRBV5-1 and J is TRBJ2-2, with D maybe TRBD1 (5 bases). The germline CDR1 and CDR2 sequences are SGHRS and YFSETQ. The CDR3 sequence is 15 residues long. V gave up 3 bases and J gave up 7 bases, with 16 bases separating them.